These T cell receptor beta chains were read from a single sample in a study of molecular identifiers for immune sequencing clone quantification. MiXCR was run by TCRdb on the PCR reads, yielding one entry per CDR3 protein. The sample lists 75,000 to 95,000 distinct CDR3 sequences, more than 20% occurring once. Sequences were obtained from naive CD8+ T cells from blood, with Jurkat cell RNA spiked in. The receptors stem from a human donor in good health. Some libraries in this study had Jurkat cell RNA spiked in. CDR3s leave out the opening cysteine and the closing phenylalanine or tryptophan.

j_call,v_call,cdr3_aa
TRBJ2-2,TRBV12-3/TRBV12-4,AIHGFGGELF
TRBJ2-1,TRBV11-2,ASSPSETANEQF
TRBJ2-7,TRBV5-1,ASSLQNSYEQY
TRBJ2-5,TRBV2,ASSDDYGQETQY
TRBJ1-3,TRBV4-3,ASSQDKYTYRSGNTIY
TRBJ1-1,TRBV19,AGNDGNTEAF
TRBJ2-2,TRBV4-2,ASRDITRGELF
TRBJ2-3,TRBV20-1,SANPPGKGSTDTQY
TRBJ1-5,TRBV11-2,ASSSPGTELNQPQH
TRBJ2-7,TRBV11-3,ASSLRDSYEQY
TRBJ2-4,TRBV5-4,ASSLAQGFRAKNIQY
TRBJ1-5,TRBV6-2/TRBV6-3,ATGTGGNYSNQPQH
TRBJ2-5,TRBV28,ASRFPGGLETQY
TRBJ1-5,TRBV6-2/TRBV6-3,ASRRTGADQPQH
TRBJ2-1,TRBV11-2,ASSGEAYNEQF
TRBJ1-2,TRBV25-1,ASSEYNHGYT
TRBJ2-3,TRBV20-1,SALGQHTDTQY
TRBJ2-1,TRBV19,ASSIVGGANEQF
TRBJ1-1,TRBV24-1,ATSDGGAEAF
TRBJ2-1,TRBV24-1,ATSVTGQDNEQF
TRBJ1-2,TRBV19,ASSADRVYGYT
TRBJ2-7,TRBV7-9,ASSFSGGSTEEQY
TRBJ2-7,TRBV2,ASSPGLKDEQY
TRBJ2-2,TRBV27,ASNLFDTGELF
TRBJ2-5,TRBV6-2/TRBV6-3,ASSYSIQVRNQETQY
TRBJ2-3,TRBV4-2,ASSPPLGPGY
TRBJ1-6,TRBV4-1,ASSQERGLNSPLH
TRBJ2-7,TRBV27,ASSSGQGPYAQY
TRBJ2-3,TRBV11-2,ASSLGTGGTDTQY
TRBJ1-6,TRBV5-6,ASSPMEPGLYNSPLH
TRBJ1-3,TRBV7-2,ASSSPGVGIGNTIY
TRBJ2-7,TRBV5-6,ASSLGGDQY
TRBJ1-5,TRBV5-5,ASSFGKTALSNQPQH
TRBJ2-7,TRBV7-6,ASSSRVQGLGEQY
TRBJ2-3,TRBV12-5,ASGFLTDTQY
TRBJ2-2,TRBV5-3,ASSSIRVRTEELF
TRBJ2-2,TRBV28,ASSLRTANTGELF